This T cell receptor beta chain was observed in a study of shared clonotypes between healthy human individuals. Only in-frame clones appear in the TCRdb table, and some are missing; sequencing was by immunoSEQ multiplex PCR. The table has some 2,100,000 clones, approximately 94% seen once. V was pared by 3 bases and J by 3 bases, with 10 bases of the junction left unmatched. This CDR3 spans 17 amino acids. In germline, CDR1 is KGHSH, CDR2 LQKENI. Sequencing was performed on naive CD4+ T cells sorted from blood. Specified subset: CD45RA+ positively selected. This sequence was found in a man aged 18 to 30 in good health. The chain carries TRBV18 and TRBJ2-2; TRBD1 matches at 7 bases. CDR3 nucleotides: TGTGCCAGCTCACCTCAACAAGCCAGGGGGTACACCGGGGAGCTGTTTTTT. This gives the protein CASSPQQARGYTGELFF.